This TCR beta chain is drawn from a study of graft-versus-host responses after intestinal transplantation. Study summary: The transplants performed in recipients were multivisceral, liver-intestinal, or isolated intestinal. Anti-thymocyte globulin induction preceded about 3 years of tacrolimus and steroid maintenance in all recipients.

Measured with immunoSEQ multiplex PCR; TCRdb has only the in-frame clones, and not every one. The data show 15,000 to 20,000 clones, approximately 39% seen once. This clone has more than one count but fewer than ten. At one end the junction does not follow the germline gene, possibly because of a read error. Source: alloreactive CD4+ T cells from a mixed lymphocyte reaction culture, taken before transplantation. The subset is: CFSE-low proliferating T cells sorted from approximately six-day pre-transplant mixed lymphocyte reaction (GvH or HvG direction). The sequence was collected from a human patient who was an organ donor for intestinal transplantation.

This CDR3 is CASSQLGQAYEQYF. The CDR3, as DNA: TGTGCCAGCAGCCAATTGGGACAGGCCTACGAGCAGTACTTC. The chain has TRBV4-1 and TRBJ2-7; 8 nucleotides line up with TRBD1. The germline CDR1 and CDR2 sequences are MGHRA and YSYEKL. The CDR3 has 14 residues.